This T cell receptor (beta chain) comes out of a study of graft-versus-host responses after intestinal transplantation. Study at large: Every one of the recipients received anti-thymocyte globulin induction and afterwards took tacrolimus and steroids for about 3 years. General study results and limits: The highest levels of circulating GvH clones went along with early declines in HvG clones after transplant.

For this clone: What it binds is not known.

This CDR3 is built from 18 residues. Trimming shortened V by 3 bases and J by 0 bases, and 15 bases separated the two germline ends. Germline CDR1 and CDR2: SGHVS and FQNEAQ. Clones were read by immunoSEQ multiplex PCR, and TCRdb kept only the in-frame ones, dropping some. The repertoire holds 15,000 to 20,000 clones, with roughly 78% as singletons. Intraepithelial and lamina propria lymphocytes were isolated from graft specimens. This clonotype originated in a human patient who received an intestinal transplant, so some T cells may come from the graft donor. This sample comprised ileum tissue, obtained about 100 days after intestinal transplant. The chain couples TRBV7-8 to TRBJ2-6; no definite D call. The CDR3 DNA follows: TGTGCCAGCAGCTTTTTCTGGCGGTTACTCTCTGGGGCCAACGTCCTGACTTTC. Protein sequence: CASSFFWRLLSGANVLTF.